A selection of T cell receptor beta chains follows, all from one sample in a study of cytomegalovirus exposure and HLA in healthy donors. Method: immunoSEQ multiplex PCR; TCRdb's copy keeps in-frame clones and lacks some. The sample holds more than 150,000 clones; 65% to 85% are singletons and the top ten take 3% to 4%. Specimen: PBMCs. The receptors were gathered from a man aged 45-60 years in good health and CMV-seronegative. Both conserved end residues are trimmed from each CDR3.

V gene: TRBV5-1; J gene: TRBJ1-2; CDR3 protein: ASSPTGVNYGYT
V gene: TRBV18; J gene: TRBJ2-1; CDR3 protein: ASSSYGLANEQF
V gene: TRBV30; J gene: TRBJ1-5; CDR3 protein: AWTQNSNQPQH
V gene: TRBV7-3; J gene: TRBJ1-1; CDR3 protein: TSSSFRGTEAF
V gene: TRBV9; J gene: TRBJ2-1; CDR3 protein: ASSVDRGGWEQF
V gene: TRBV7-2; J gene: TRBJ2-7; CDR3 protein: ASSLQQRGEQY
V gene: TRBV18; J gene: TRBJ2-7; CDR3 protein: ASSQAPQGTVVYEQY
V gene: TRBV4-1; J gene: TRBJ1-2; CDR3 protein: ASSPQPGTGEVGGGYT
V gene: TRBV5-1; J gene: TRBJ1-2; CDR3 protein: ASSPQGNYGYT
V gene: TRBV19; J gene: TRBJ1-6; CDR3 protein: ASSIKPQGNSPLH
V gene: TRBV2; J gene: TRBJ2-5; CDR3 protein: ATGTGGNRGTQY
V gene: TRBV6-6; J gene: TRBJ2-5; CDR3 protein: ASRSLSSGTQY
V gene: TRBV7-2; J gene: TRBJ2-5; CDR3 protein: ASSLAHKETQY
V gene: TRBV7-9; J gene: TRBJ2-1; CDR3 protein: ASSLLLGGDEQF
V gene: TRBV5-1; J gene: TRBJ2-2; CDR3 protein: ASSDSLGTGELF
V gene: TRBV27; J gene: TRBJ1-6; CDR3 protein: ASSTNAGNSPLH